These T cell receptor beta chains were read from a single sample in a study of blood T cell repertoires in COVID-19. Some clones are missing from TCRdb's copy, which holds only in-frame ones; the method was immunoSEQ multiplex PCR. The sample includes about 62,000 clones, 70% to 90% of them seen just once. The source material was peripheral blood. These receptors came from a woman aged 80 or older with acute or convalescent COVID-19. Both conserved end residues are part of each CDR3. The D gene is left open where the match is weak. Only some rows state a clone size, as once, few, many or a class for expanded clones.

V	J	size	D	CDR3	DNA
TRBV6-2/TRBV6-3	TRBJ2-7	.	.	CASSYSTTLNSYEQYF	TGTGCCAGCAGTTACTCGACGACATTGAACTCCTACGAGCAGTACTTC
TRBV30	TRBJ2-6	.	TRBD1	CAWSRGRLSSGANVLTF	TGTGCCTGGAGCAGGGGGCGCTTGAGCTCTGGGGCCAACGTCCTGACTTTC
TRBV7-9	TRBJ2-6	.	.	CASSRRGANVLTF	TGTGCCAGCAGCCGCCGGGGGGCCAACGTCCTGACTTTC
TRBV5-1	TRBJ2-7	.	.	CASSPAFGVYSYEQYF	TGCGCCAGCAGCCCCGCCTTCGGGGTTTATTCCTACGAGCAGTACTTC
TRBV6-5	TRBJ1-3	.	.	CASRSNRLRGNTIYF	TGTGCCAGCAGGTCGAACAGGCTCCGTGGAAACACCATATATTTT
TRBV14	TRBJ2-5	once	TRBD1	CASSQIGQGHRETQYF	TGTGCCAGCAGCCAGATCGGACAGGGCCACCGAGAGACCCAGTACTTC
TRBV12-3/TRBV12-4	TRBJ1-1	.	.	CASSLRAGAEAFF	TGTGCCAGCAGTCTCAGGGCGGGGGCTGAAGCTTTCTTT
TRBV24-1	TRBJ2-5	.	.	CATSAQGVETQYF	TGTGCCACCAGTGCCCAGGGCGTAGAGACCCAGTACTTC
TRBV28	TRBJ1-3	.	.	CASSSTDRIGNTIYF	TGTGCCAGCAGTTCGACTGACAGGATTGGAAACACCATATATTTT
TRBV29-1	TRBJ2-1	.	.	CSVGGGPYEQFF	TGCAGCGTTGGCGGAGGGCCCTATGAGCAGTTCTTC
TRBV7-3	TRBJ1-2	.	TRBD1	CASSQDRDYGYTF	TGTGCCAGCAGCCAAGACAGGGACTATGGCTACACCTTC
TRBV27	TRBJ1-5	.	.	CASSSRAGLYNQPQHF	TGTGCCAGCAGTTCCCGGGCAGGGTTATACAATCAGCCCCAGCATTTT
TRBV5-1	TRBJ2-1	.	TRBD2	CASSPWGGELNNEQFF	TGCGCCAGCAGCCCTTGGGGGGGGGAGCTTAACAATGAGCAGTTCTTC
TRBV29-1	TRBJ1-1	.	TRBD1	CSVKTGTAEAFF	TGCAGCGTCAAGACAGGGACGGCTGAAGCTTTCTTT
TRBV2	TRBJ2-6	.	.	CASSDGISGANVLTF	TGTGCCAGCAGTGACGGTATCTCTGGGGCCAACGTCCTGACTTTC
TRBV27	TRBJ2-1	.	TRBD2	CASSWGSGGFYNEQFF	TGTGCCAGCAGTTGGGGTAGCGGGGGATTCTACAATGAGCAGTTCTTC
TRBV7-9	TRBJ2-2	.	.	CASSSSGVSGELFF	TGTGCCAGCTCCTCATCAGGGGTGTCCGGGGAGCTGTTTTTT
TRBV6-2/TRBV6-3	TRBJ2-4	.	.	CASSLSTAAKNIQYF	TGTGCCAGCAGTTTATCAACTGCCGCCAAAAACATTCAGTACTTC
TRBV6-5	TRBJ2-3	.	.	CASSYSPSITDTQYF	TGTGCCAGCAGTTACTCTCCCAGTATCACAGATACGCAGTATTTT
TRBV19	TRBJ1-4	.	TRBD1	CASSLTGEKLFF	TGTGCCAGTAGTCTGACAGGGGAAAAACTGTTTTTT
TRBV27	TRBJ2-6	.	TRBD1	CASRPFGTDSSGANVLTF	TGTGCCAGCAGGCCTTTCGGGACAGATAGCTCTGGGGCCAACGTCCTGACTTTC
TRBV5-1	TRBJ2-2	.	.	CASSMLGANTGELFF	TGCGCCAGCAGCATGCTGGGCGCGAACACCGGGGAGCTGTTTTTT
TRBV15	TRBJ1-6	.	.	CATSGGQGYSPLHF	TGTGCCACCAGCGGAGGCCAGGGATACTCACCCCTCCACTTT
TRBV18	TRBJ1-5	few	TRBD1	CASSPPGDRGLQPQHF	TGTGCCAGCTCACCACCCGGGGACAGGGGGCTTCAGCCCCAGCATTTT
TRBV5-4	TRBJ2-3	.	TRBD2	CASMRVAGGPDTQYF	TGTGCCAGCATGCGAGTAGCGGGGGGTCCAGATACGCAGTATTTT
TRBV2	TRBJ1-5	.	TRBD1	CASTGPGTGEFDQPQHF	TGTGCCAGCACTGGCCCCGGGACAGGGGAGTTTGATCAGCCCCAGCATTTT
TRBV7-9	TRBJ2-7	.	TRBD1	CASSFTGTGLYEQYF	TGTGCCAGCAGCTTTACCGGGACAGGGCTTTACGAGCAGTACTTC
TRBV2	TRBJ1-5	once	.	CASSELQGGQPQHF	TGTGCCAGCAGTGAATTACAGGGCGGTCAGCCCCAGCATTTT
TRBV5-1	TRBJ1-2	.	TRBD1	CASSYQRTGTIGGYTF	TGCGCCAGCAGCTATCAACGGACAGGGACGATAGGGGGCTACACCTTC
TRBV7-9	TRBJ2-2	.	TRBD1	CASSRDRVKELFF	TGTGCCAGCAGTAGGGACAGGGTCAAAGAGCTGTTTTTT
TRBV21-1	TRBJ1-3	.	.	CARNRDPGNTIYF	TGTGCCAGGAATAGAGATCCAGGAAACACCATATATTTT
TRBV28	TRBJ1-4	.	.	CASSQPRQTKLFF	TGTGCCAGCAGTCAACCCCGACAGACAAAACTGTTTTTT
TRBV7-2	TRBJ1-1	few	TRBD1	CASSFGRGRTEAFF	TGTGCCAGCAGCTTTGGTAGGGGGCGAACTGAAGCTTTCTTT
TRBV6-5	TRBJ2-7	.	TRBD2	CASRPSGGHSYEQYF	TGTGCCAGCAGACCTAGCGGGGGGCATTCGTACGAGCAGTACTTC
TRBV11-3	TRBJ2-1	.	.	CASSSSGSNNEQFF	TGTGCCAGCAGCTCCTCAGGGTCTAACAATGAGCAGTTCTTC
TRBV5-1	TRBJ2-2	.	.	CASSSGGAASTGELFF	TGCGCCAGCAGCTCCGGTGGGGCAGCCTCCACCGGGGAGCTGTTTTTT
TRBV5-1	TRBJ1-1	.	TRBD1	CASRKTGENTEAFF	TGCGCCAGCAGGAAAACAGGGGAAAACACTGAAGCTTTCTTT
TRBV28	TRBJ2-3	.	.	CASRTPQTGSDTQYF	TGTGCCAGCAGGACCCCCCAGACAGGTTCAGATACGCAGTATTTT
TRBV5-8	TRBJ1-1	.	.	CASSSTLNTEAFF	TGTGCCAGCAGCTCCACACTGAACACTGAAGCTTTCTTT
TRBV9	TRBJ2-7	.	TRBD2	CASSVGGAGGHLDEQYF	TGTGCCAGCAGCGTAGGTGGAGCGGGAGGGCACCTCGACGAGCAGTACTTC
TRBV6-5	TRBJ2-1	.	TRBD2	CASSSSGLVYEQFF	TGTGCCAGCAGTAGCTCGGGACTAGTATATGAGCAGTTCTTC
TRBV4-1	TRBJ2-2	.	TRBD1	CASSLRTGSDTGELFF	TGCGCCAGCAGCCTCCGGACAGGGTCGGACACCGGGGAGCTGTTTTTT
TRBV15	TRBJ2-3	once	TRBD1	CATSRFNTGTGYGDTQYF	TGTGCCACCAGCAGATTCAACACCGGGACAGGGTACGGAGATACGCAGTATTTT
TRBV12-3/TRBV12-4	TRBJ2-1	.	.	CASSTYSGNEQFF	TGTGCCAGCAGTACCTACTCGGGGAATGAGCAGTTCTTC
TRBV30	TRBJ1-4	.	.	CAWGPDRLFEKLFF	TGTGCCTGGGGGCCCGACAGGCTTTTTGAAAAACTGTTTTTT
TRBV3-1/TRBV3-2	TRBJ1-2	.	TRBD1	CASSQDRQGRCTF	TGTGCCAGCAGCCAAGATCGACAGGGACGCTGCACCTTC
TRBV29-1	TRBJ1-3	.	.	CSVAGFKGSGNTIYF	TGCAGCGTTGCGGGGTTTAAGGGCTCTGGAAACACCATATATTTT
TRBV5-1	TRBJ2-7	.	TRBD2	CASSLHSGTSPFEQYF	TGCGCCAGCAGCCTCCATTCCGGGACTAGCCCCTTCGAGCAGTACTTC
TRBV10-3	TRBJ1-1	once	TRBD1	CAISETGGNTEAFF	TGTGCCATCAGTGAGACAGGGGGGAACACTGAAGCTTTCTTT
TRBV4-2	TRBJ1-2	.	TRBD1	CASSQDTQGNYGYTF	TGTGCCAGCAGCCAAGATACACAGGGGAACTATGGCTACACCTTC
TRBV5-6	TRBJ1-4	.	.	CASSRTQGFEKLFF	TGTGCCAGCAGCCGGACCCAGGGTTTTGAAAAACTGTTTTTT
TRBV30	TRBJ1-2	.	TRBD1	CAWSGDSYGYTF	TGTGCCTGGAGTGGGGACAGTTATGGCTACACCTTC